This TCR beta chain was captured in a study of identical twins. Findings and caveats of the study: While abundant cord blood beta clonotypes carried fewer insertions, memory repertoires showed no such pattern.

Notes on this clonotype: Its antigen remains unknown.

MiXCR, applied by TCRdb to the 5' RACE reads, yields one record per CDR3 protein. The sample contains some 730,000 distinct CDR3 sequences, 15% to 20% of which appear only once. Separately, the same data were catalogued under a study of T cells expressing NK-cell markers. From that study: TCR beta repertoires came from sorted CD3+CD56+NKG2C+, CD3+CD56+NKG2C- and CD3+CD56-NKG2C+ T cells. HCMV serostatus: seven of eight sequenced donors positive, one negative. These clonotypes also led the CD3+CD56-NKG2C+ fraction in several donors.

Sequencing input: PBMCs. The clonotype originates from a woman aged 18-30 years in good health.

The CDR3 nucleotides read TGTGCCAGCAGCCAAGAGTTGGGCTACTCGCAGTATTTT. It codes for CASSQELGYSQYF. The chain joins TRBV3-1 to TRBJ2-3; unclear D gene. V was clipped by 0 bases and J by 10 bases, with 11 bases between them. Per germline, CDR1 LGHDT and CDR2 YNNKEL (reference sequence). The CDR3 runs to 13 residues.